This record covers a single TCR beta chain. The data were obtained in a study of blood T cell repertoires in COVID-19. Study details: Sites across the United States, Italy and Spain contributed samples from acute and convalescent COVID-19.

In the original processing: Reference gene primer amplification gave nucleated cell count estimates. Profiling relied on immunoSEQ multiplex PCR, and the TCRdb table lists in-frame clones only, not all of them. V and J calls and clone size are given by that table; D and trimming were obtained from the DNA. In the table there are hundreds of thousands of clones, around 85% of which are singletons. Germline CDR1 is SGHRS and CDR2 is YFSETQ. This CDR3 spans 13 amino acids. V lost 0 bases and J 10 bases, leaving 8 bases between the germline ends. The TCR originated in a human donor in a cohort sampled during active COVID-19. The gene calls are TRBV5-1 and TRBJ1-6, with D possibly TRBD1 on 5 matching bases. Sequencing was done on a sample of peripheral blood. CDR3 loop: CASSLEAGSPLHF. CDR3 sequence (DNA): TGCGCCAGCAGCTTGGAGGCAGGGTCACCCCTCCACTTT.